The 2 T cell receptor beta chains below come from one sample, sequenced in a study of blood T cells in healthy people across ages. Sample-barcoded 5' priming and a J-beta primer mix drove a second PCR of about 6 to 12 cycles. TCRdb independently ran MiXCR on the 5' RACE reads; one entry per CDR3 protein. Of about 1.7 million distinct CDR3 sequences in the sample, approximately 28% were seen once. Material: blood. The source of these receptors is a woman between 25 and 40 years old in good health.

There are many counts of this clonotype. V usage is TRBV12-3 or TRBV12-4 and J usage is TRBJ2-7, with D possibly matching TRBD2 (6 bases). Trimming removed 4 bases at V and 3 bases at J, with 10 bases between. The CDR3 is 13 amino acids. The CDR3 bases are TGTGCCAGCAGTTCGGGGGAGAACTACGAGCAGTACTTC. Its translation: CASSSGENYEQYF.

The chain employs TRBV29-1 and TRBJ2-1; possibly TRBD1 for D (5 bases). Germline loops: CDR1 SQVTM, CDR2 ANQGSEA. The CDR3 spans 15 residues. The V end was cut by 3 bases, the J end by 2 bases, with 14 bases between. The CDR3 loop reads CSVEGQARTYNEQFF. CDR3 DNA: TGCAGCGTTGAGGGGCAGGCTAGAACCTACAATGAGCAGTTCTTC.